The next 24 T cell receptor beta chains were all read from a single sample in a study of cytomegalovirus exposure and HLA in healthy donors. Primers for the PCR totalled 60 Vbeta and 13 Jbeta. Data came from immunoSEQ multiplex PCR; TCRdb stores just in-frame clones and leaves some out. The table shows over 150,000 clones, with 70% to 80% occurring only once. Sequencing was carried out using PBMCs. These receptors all come from a man aged 35 to 55 in good health and CMV-seronegative.

The V call is TRBV7-2, the J call TRBJ2-5; possibly TRBD1 for D (6 bases). The CDR3 extends over 17 amino acids. Between the trimmed V and J ends, which lost 2 bases and 5 bases, there was a span of 21 bases. Germline V gene lookup returns CDR1 SGHTA and CDR2 FQGNSA. In DNA, the CDR3 is TGTGCCAGCAGCTTAAGGGGGACCCTCCGCCCGGGGGAGACCCAGTACTTC. This gives the protein CASSLRGTLRPGETQYF.

This clone appeared a few times. The rearrangement joins TRBV6-5 to TRBJ2-1, with TRBD1 as a possible D gene (6 bases). Trimming pared 0 bases from V and 10 bases from J, leaving 16 bases between. The CDR3 loop spans 15 amino acids. CDR1 is MNHEY, CDR2 SVGAGI, per germline. The chain's CDR3 is CASSYSGGRLLEQFF. The CDR3 nucleotides read TGTGCCAGCAGTTACTCTGGGGGCCGGCTTCTCGAGCAGTTCTTC.

This rearrangement joins TRBV7-2 to TRBJ2-3; the match to TRBD1 covers 7 bases. The V gene end was trimmed by 1 base and the J gene end by 6 bases; junction bases not matched to a gene: 13. Looked up from germline, CDR1 is SGHTA and CDR2 is FQGNSA. The CDR3 covers 17 residues. As DNA, the CDR3 is TGTGCCAGCAGCTTAGTCGGTGCGGCAGGGGGTATTGATACGCAGTATTTT. It is translated as CASSLVGAAGGIDTQYF.

This clone has a handful of counts. The V gene is TRBV10-2, the J gene TRBJ2-5, with TRBD2 identical over 8 bases. The V segment lost 1 base and the J segment 5 bases; nucleotides outside the gene matches: 6. The CDR3 runs to 15 residues. Germline V gene sequence: CDR1 WSHSY, CDR2 SAAADI. The CDR3 spells CASSEWTSRLETQYF. The CDR3 coding sequence is TGCGCCAGCAGTGAGTGGACTAGCCGTTTGGAGACCCAGTACTTC.

This chain joins TRBV19 and TRBJ2-4, with D possibly being TRBD1 (7 bases). Looked up from germline, CDR1 is LNHDA and CDR2 is SQIVND (reference sequence). The CDR3 is 16 amino acids. Trimming took off 3 bases at V and 5 bases at J, with 17 bases between the two ends. CDR3: CASSMEGARGENIQYF. Here the CDR3 DNA reads TGTGCCAGTAGTATGGAGGGGGCGAGAGGCGAAAACATTCAGTACTTC.

J is TRBJ1-4 and V is TRBV9; 8 positions agree with TRBD1. Losses at the gene ends were 4 bases for V and 6 bases for J; bases not matched to a gene: 5. Per the germline V gene, CDR1 is SGDLS and CDR2 is YYNGEE. The CDR3 sequence is 14 residues long. This CDR3 is CASSPTGEDEKLFF. The CDR3 DNA reads as TGTGCCAGCAGCCCGACAGGGGAGGATGAAAAACTGTTTTTT.

The CDR3 reads CASSLEAGLGGELFF. CDR3 nucleotides: TGTGCCAGCAGCTTAGAAGCAGGCCTGGGCGGGGAGCTGTTTTTT. The V gene is TRBV7-6, the J gene TRBJ2-2; no definite D call. CDR1 and CDR2 from the germline V gene are SGHVS and FNYEAQ. Trimming removed 1 base at V and 7 bases at J, with 13 bases between. The CDR3 runs to 15 residues.

This sequence joins TRBV6-1 and TRBJ1-5; D not certain. Between the trimmed V and J ends, which lost 3 bases and 6 bases, there was a span of 9 bases. CDR1 is MNHNS, CDR2 SASEGT, per germline. This CDR3 spans 13 amino acids. In DNA form, the CDR3 reads TGTGCCAGCAGTGATGGAGCAGCTCAGCCCCAGCATTTT. It translates to CASSDGAAQPQHF.

The DNA of the CDR3 is TGTGCCAGTAGTATGATGGGGGCGGGCTACAATGAGCAGTTCTTC. Amino acid sequence: CASSMMGAGYNEQFF. The chain is built from TRBV19 and TRBJ2-1; maybe TRBD1 (6 bases). This CDR3 has 15 residues. Trimming shortened V by 3 bases and J by 3 bases, and 12 bases separated the two germline ends. Germline CDR1 and CDR2: LNHDA and SQIVND (reference sequence). Variable domain in full (rest from reference TRBV19 and TRBJ2-1): DGGITQSPKYLFRKEGQNVTLSCEQNLNHDAMYWYRQDPGQGLRLIYYSQIVNDFQKGDIAEGYSVSREKKESFPLTVTSAQKNPTAFYLCASSMMGAGYNEQFFGPGTRLTVL.

The V gene is TRBV2, the J gene TRBJ1-6; weak D call: TRBD1 (6 bases). The CDR3 sequence is 16 residues long. Trimming shortened V by 6 bases and J by 5 bases, and 17 bases separated the two germline ends. Germline V gene lookup returns CDR1 SNHLY and CDR2 FYNNEI. The CDR3 reads CASSLVRDMHNSPLHF. In DNA form, the CDR3 reads TGTGCCAGCAGCTTAGTCCGGGACATGCATAATTCACCCCTCCACTTT.

The chain combines TRBV2 with TRBJ1-2; 12 nucleotides align to TRBD1. Germline values: CDR1 SNHLY, CDR2 FYNNEI. The V and J ends lost 4 bases and 8 bases, in that order; junction bases with no gene match: 8. The CDR3 spans 15 residues. The CDR3 DNA is TGTGCCAGCAGTGTTTACCTTGGGACAGGGGGCGGCTACACCTTC. Translating gives CASSVYLGTGGGYTF.

The chain combines TRBV4-3 with TRBJ2-3; D may be TRBD1 (5 bases). This CDR3 region has 15 residues. CDR1 LGHNA and CDR2 YSLEER come from the germline V gene. V was trimmed by 1 base and J by 1 base, leaving 9 bases between them. DNA of the CDR3: TGCGCCAGCAGCCAAGGCCTAGGGGGCACAGATACGCAGTATTTT. Translating it yields CASSQGLGGTDTQYF.

This CDR3 reads CASSAGGSYEQYF. For the CDR3, the DNA is TGTGCCAGCAGCGCAGGGGGCAGCTACGAGCAGTACTTC. The rearrangement joins TRBV11-2 to TRBJ2-7; 8 bases fit TRBD1. V lost 5 bases, J lost 3 bases, and 3 bases stayed unmatched. Germline CDR1 is SGHAT and CDR2 is FQNNGV. The length of the CDR3 is 13 residues.

This sequence joins TRBV2 and TRBJ2-3; 9 nucleotides match TRBD1. CDR3 length equals 15 residues. From germline, CDR1 is SNHLY and CDR2 FYNNEI. J lost 0 bases, V lost 8 bases, and 6 bases had no gene match. In nucleotides, the CDR3 is TGTGCCAGCGGCCGGGACAGGGTGAGCACAGATACGCAGTATTTT. This gives the protein CASGRDRVSTDTQYF.

This sequence joins TRBV25-1 and TRBJ2-1; TRBD2 agrees at 7 bases. J was trimmed by 4 bases and V by 2 bases; bases with no gene match: 11. Germline CDR1 reads MGHDK; CDR2 reads SYGVNS. The CDR3 contains 17 residues. The CDR3, as DNA: TGTGCCAGCAGTGAAGACGGCGGGGGTGTCGGTTACAATGAGCAGTTCTTC. It specifies CASSEDGGGVGYNEQFF.

The chain's CDR3 is CASSLRSGELFF. Here the CDR3 DNA reads TGTGCCAGCAGCTTGCGGAGCGGGGAGCTGTTTTTT. The V gene is TRBV5-6, the J gene TRBJ2-2, with no clear D. With 1 base removed from V and 7 bases from J, the gap between germline ends came to 5 bases. CDR3 length equals 12 residues. The germline CDR1 and CDR2 sequences are SGHDT and YYEEEE.

V is TRBV27 and J is TRBJ1-2, with D perhaps TRBD1 (5 bases). V dropped 8 bases and J dropped 12 bases, with 19 bases sitting between them. The germline CDR1 and CDR2 sequences are MNHEY and SMNVEV (reference sequence). The CDR3 length is 12 residues. CDR3 sequence: CASRRGDGRDTF. CDR3 nucleotide sequence: TGTGCCAGCCGCCGGGGGGACGGAAGGGACACCTTC.

The rearrangement joins TRBV14 to TRBJ1-4; D possibly corresponds to TRBD1 (5 bases). From germline, CDR1 is SGHDN and CDR2 FVKESK. This CDR3 has 16 residues. The V and J ends lost 1 base and 5 bases respectively, with 14 bases between them. CDR3 DNA: TGTGCCAGCAGCCAAGGTCTTCGGACAATGAATGAAAAACTGTTTTTT. As protein: CASSQGLRTMNEKLFF.

This chain links TRBV7-3 with TRBJ2-3, with 8 bases lining up with TRBD1. CDR1 is SGHTA, CDR2 FQGTGA, per germline. The junction had 5 bases not matched to a gene; V was cut back by 5 bases and J by 4 bases. The CDR3 has 14 amino acids. Here the CDR3 DNA reads TGTGCCAGCAGCGATGGACAGGGCGCAGATACGCAGTATTTT. It codes for CASSDGQGADTQYF.

A few counts support this clone. The chain has TRBV30 and TRBJ1-6, with 7 bases lining up with TRBD1. CDR3 length: 15 residues. CDR1 and CDR2 (germline): GTSNPN, SVGIG (reference sequence). Germline trimming cut 3 bases from V and 9 bases from J; bases unmatched to any gene: 11. The CDR3 DNA follows: TGTGCCTGGAGCGCCCATCGGACAGGTACTTCACCCCTCCACTTT. It encodes CAWSAHRTGTSPLHF.

V gene TRBV5-1 combines with J gene TRBJ1-6; D is undetermined. Germline V CDR1 and CDR2: SGHRS, YFSETQ. Trimming shortened V by 4 bases and J by 0 bases, and 26 bases separated the two germline ends. The CDR3 runs to 21 residues. The CDR3 here is CASSPTGRDFTNPSYNSPLHF. For the CDR3, the DNA is TGCGCCAGCAGCCCGACGGGGAGGGATTTTACCAATCCCTCCTATAATTCACCCCTCCACTTT. Full variable domain (remainder filled in from reference TRBV5-1 and TRBJ1-6): KAGVTQTPRYLIKTRGQQVTLSCSPISGHRSVSWYQQTPGQGLQFLFEYFSETQRNKGNFPGRFSGRQFSNSRSEMNVSTLELGDSALYLCASSPTGRDFTNPSYNSPLHFGNGTRLTVT.

CDR3 in amino acids: CASRGLGRDEQFF. Here the CDR3 DNA reads TGTGCCTCTCGGGGTCTGGGGAGGGATGAGCAGTTCTTC. The chain couples TRBV11-2 to TRBJ2-1; 7 nucleotides line up with TRBD2. With 11 bases clipped from V and 8 bases from J, the junction kept 12 bases outside the gene matches. The CDR3 length is 13 residues. Germline V lookup: CDR1 SGHAT, CDR2 FQNNGV.

This chain connects TRBV7-2 to TRBJ1-1; D uncertain. Germline CDR1 and CDR2: SGHTA and FQGNSA. CDR3 length: 13 amino acids. V lost 3 bases and J 1 base, leaving 6 bases between the germline ends. DNA of the CDR3: TGTGCCAGCAGCTTTCAGGAGAACACTGAAGCTTTCTTT. Protein: CASSFQENTEAFF.

J is TRBJ1-3 and V is TRBV5-6; D is ambiguous. V was shortened by 2 bases and J by 9 bases, with 9 bases between the two germline ends. CDR1 and CDR2 (germline): SGHDT, YYEEEE. The CDR3 length is 12 residues. In DNA form, the CDR3 reads TGTGCCAGCAGCTTAATAGAGGGCACCATATATTTT. Translated: CASSLIEGTIYF.